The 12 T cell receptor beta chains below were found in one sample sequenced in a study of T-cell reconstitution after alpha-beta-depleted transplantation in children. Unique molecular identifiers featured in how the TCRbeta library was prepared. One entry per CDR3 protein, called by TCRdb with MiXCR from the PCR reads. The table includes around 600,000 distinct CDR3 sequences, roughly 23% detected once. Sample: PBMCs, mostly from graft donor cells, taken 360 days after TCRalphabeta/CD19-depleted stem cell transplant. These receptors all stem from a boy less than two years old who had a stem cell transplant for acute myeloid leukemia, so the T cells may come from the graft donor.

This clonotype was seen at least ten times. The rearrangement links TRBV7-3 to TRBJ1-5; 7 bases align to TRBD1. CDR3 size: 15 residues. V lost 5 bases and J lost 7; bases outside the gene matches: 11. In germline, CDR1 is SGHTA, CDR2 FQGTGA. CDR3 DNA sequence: TGTGCCAGCAGCCCAGGGGGATTCGTCTCCCAGCCCCAGCATTTT. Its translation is CASSPGGFVSQPQHF. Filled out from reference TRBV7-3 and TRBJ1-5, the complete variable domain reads GAGVSQTPSNKVTEKGKYVELRCDPISGHTALYWYRQSLGQGPEFLIYFQGTGAADDSGLPNDRFFAVRPEGSVSTLKIQRTERGDSAVYLCASSPGGFVSQPQHFGDGTRLSIL.

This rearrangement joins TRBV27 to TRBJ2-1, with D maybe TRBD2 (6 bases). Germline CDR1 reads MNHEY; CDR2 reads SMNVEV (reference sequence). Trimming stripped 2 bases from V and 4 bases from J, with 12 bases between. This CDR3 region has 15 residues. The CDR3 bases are TGTGCCAGCAGTTTAAACCCCGGAGGGTACAATGAGCAGTTCTTC. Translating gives CASSLNPGGYNEQFF.

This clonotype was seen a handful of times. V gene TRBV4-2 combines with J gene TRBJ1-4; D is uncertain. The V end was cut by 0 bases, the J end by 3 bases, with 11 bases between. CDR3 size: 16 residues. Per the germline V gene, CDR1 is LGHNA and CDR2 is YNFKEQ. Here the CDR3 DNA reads TGTGCCAGCAGCCAAGATGGAGGTCCCCCTAATGAAAAACTGTTTTTT. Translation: CASSQDGGPPNEKLFF.

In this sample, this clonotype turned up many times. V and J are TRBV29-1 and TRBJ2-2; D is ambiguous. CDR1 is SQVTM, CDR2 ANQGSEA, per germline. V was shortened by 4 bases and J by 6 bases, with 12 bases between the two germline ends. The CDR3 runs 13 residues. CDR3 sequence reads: CSVVYNPPGELFF. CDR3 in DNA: TGCAGCGTTGTTTACAATCCACCCGGGGAGCTGTTTTTT.

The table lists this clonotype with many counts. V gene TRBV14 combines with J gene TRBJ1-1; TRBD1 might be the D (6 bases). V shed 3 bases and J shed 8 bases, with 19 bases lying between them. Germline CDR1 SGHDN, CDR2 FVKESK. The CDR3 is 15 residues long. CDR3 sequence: CASSQVGGGSPEAFF. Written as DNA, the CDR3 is TGTGCCAGCAGCCAGGTCGGAGGGGGGAGTCCCGAAGCTTTCTTT. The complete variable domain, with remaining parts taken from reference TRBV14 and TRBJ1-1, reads EAGVTQFPSHSVIEKGQTVTLRCDPISGHDNLYWYRRVMGKEIKFLLHFVKESKQDESGMPNNRFLAERTGGTYSTLKVQPAELEDSGVYFCASSQVGGGSPEAFFGQGTRLTVV.

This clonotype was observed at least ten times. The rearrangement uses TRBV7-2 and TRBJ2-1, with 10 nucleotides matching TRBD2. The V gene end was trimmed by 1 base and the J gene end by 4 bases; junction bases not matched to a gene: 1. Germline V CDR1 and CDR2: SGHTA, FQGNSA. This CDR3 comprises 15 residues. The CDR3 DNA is TGTGCCAGCAGCTTAGGGACTAGCGGATACAATGAGCAGTTCTTC. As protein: CASSLGTSGYNEQFF.

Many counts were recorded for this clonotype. CDR3 protein: CASRLTGGRNTGELFF. The DNA of the CDR3 is TGTGCCAGCAGACTCACAGGGGGTAGGAACACCGGGGAGCTGTTTTTT. The chain has TRBV12-3 or TRBV12-4 and TRBJ2-2, with TRBD1 matching over 8 bases. Trimming cost V 6 bases and J 1 base; bases outside gene matches: 7. The CDR3 has 16 residues.

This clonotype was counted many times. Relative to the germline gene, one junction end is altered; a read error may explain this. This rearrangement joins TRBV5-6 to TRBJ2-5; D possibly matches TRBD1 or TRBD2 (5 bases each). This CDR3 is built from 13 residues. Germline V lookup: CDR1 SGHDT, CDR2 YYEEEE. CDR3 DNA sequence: TGTGCCAGCAGCTTGGGGGACCGGGAAAATCGTGCCTTC. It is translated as CASSLGDRENRAF. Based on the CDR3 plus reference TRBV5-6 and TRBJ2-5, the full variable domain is DAGVTQSPTHLIKTRGQQVTLRCSPKSGHDTVSWYQQALGQGPQFIFQYYEEEERQRGNFPDRFSGHQFPNYSSELNVNALLLGDSALYLCASSLGDRENRAFGPGTRLLVL.

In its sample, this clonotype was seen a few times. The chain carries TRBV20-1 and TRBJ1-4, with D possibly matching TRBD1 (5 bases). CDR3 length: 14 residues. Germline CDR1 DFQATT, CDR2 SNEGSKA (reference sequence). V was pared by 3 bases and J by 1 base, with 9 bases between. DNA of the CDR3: TGCAGTGCTAGCCGGGGCTTAACTAATGAAAAACTGTTTTTT. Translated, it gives CSASRGLTNEKLFF.

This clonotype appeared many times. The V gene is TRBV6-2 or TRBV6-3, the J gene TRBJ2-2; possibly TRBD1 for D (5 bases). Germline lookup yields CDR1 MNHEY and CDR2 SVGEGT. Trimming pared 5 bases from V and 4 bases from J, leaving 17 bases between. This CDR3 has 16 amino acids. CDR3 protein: CASSPRDSRVTGELFF. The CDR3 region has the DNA TGTGCCAGCAGTCCCAGAGACAGTCGGGTCACCGGGGAGCTGTTTTTT.

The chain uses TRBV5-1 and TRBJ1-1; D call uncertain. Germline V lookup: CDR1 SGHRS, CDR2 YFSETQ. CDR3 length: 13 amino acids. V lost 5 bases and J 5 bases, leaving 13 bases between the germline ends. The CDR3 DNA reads TGCGCCAGCAGTGAACTAAGGGAAACTGAAGCTTTCTTT. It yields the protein CASSELRETEAFF.

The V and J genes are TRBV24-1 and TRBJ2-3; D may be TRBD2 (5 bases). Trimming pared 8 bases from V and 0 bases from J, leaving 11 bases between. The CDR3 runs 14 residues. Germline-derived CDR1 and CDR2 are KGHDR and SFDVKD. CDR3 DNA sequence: TGTGCCACCACTAGACGGGGTAGCACAGATACGCAGTATTTT. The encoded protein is CATTRRGSTDTQYF.